The sequence of this TCR beta chain was determined in a study of type 1 regulatory T cells. Overall study context: T-allo10 is an in vitro-generated, Tr1-enriched CD4 T cell product specific for alloantigen.

Germline V gene data show CDR1 as SQVTM and CDR2 as ANQGSEA. This CDR3 has 11 residues. Between the trimmed V and J ends, which lost 7 bases and 3 bases, there was a span of 10 bases. One entry per CDR3 protein, called by TCRdb with MiXCR from the reads. The repertoire includes about 97,000 distinct CDR3 sequences, roughly 31% of them detected once, and roughly 2.4% sits in the top ten. This rearrangement joins TRBV29-1 to TRBJ2-7; a possible D gene is TRBD1 (6 bases). The sample was CD4+ T cells, either the whole sample or a sorted fraction (not recorded which). This TCR derives from a human donor in good health. The CDR3 nucleotides read TGCAGCGCTGCGGACAGCTACGAGCAGTACTTC. Translation: CSAADSYEQYF.